These 32 T cell receptor beta chains share one sample of origin, sequenced in a study of a mutant IDH1 vaccine in newly diagnosed glioma. Sample time point: week 11, during vaccination. Mutant IDH1 20-mer peptide, at 300 ug, made up each vaccine dose, with topical imiquimod. Measured with immunoSEQ multiplex PCR; TCRdb has only the in-frame clones, and not every one. Here the sample spans just over 35,000 clones, around 80% being singletons. No antigen has been identified for these receptors. Sample: peripheral blood mononuclear cells (PBMCs), taken from a glioma patient whose treatment included an IDH1 peptide vaccine. Every receptor here comes from a woman in her twenties or thirties with glioma. Some clones in this sample may be carry-over from other donors' samples.

The rearrangement uses TRBV15 and TRBJ1-5; D might be TRBD1 (6 bases). V lost 7 bases and J lost 4, with 14 bases in between. CDR1 is LNHNV and CDR2 is YYDKDF in the germline V gene (reference sequence). The CDR3 has 14 residues. The CDR3 loop reads CATKMTGSNQPQHF. CDR3 in DNA: TGTGCCACCAAGATGACAGGCTCTAATCAGCCCCAGCATTTT.

This chain links TRBV11-2 with TRBJ2-7; 12 bases match TRBD1. Per the germline V gene, CDR1 is SGHAT and CDR2 is FQNNGV. V dropped 5 bases and J dropped 7; count of bases not matched to a gene: 9. The CDR3 is 15 amino acids. CDR3 in amino acids: CASSSGTGGPVEQYF. The CDR3 DNA sequence: TGTGCCAGCAGCAGTGGGACAGGGGGCCCCGTTGAGCAGTACTTC. Full variable domain (remainder filled in from reference TRBV11-2 and TRBJ2-7): EAGVAQSPRYKIIEKRQSVAFWCNPISGHATLYWYQQILGQGPKLLIQFQNNGVVDDSQLPKDRFSAERLKGVDSTLKIQPAKLEDSAVYLCASSSGTGGPVEQYFGPGTRLTVT.

The chain is built from TRBV29-1 and TRBJ2-2; TRBD1 is a possible D gene (6 bases). The CDR3 spans 12 residues. From germline, CDR1 is SQVTM and CDR2 ANQGSEA. V was pared by 7 bases and J by 4 bases, with 10 bases between. The CDR3 protein is CSAPGATGELFF. CDR3 coding DNA: TGCAGCGCCCCAGGGGCCACCGGGGAGCTGTTTTTT.

V is TRBV27 and J is TRBJ1-1, with 9 nucleotides matching TRBD1. V shed 4 bases and J 5 bases; nucleotides not matched to a gene: 5. Germline CDR1 and CDR2: MNHEY and SMNVEV (reference sequence). This CDR3 has 14 amino acids. CDR3 in amino acids: CASSSGQGRTEAFF. The CDR3 DNA reads as TGTGCCAGCAGTTCGGGACAGGGAAGGACTGAAGCTTTCTTT.

The CDR3 DNA follows: TGCGCCAGCAGCCAAGAAAGGACCCTCCAAGAGACCCAGTACTTC. Protein product: CASSQERTLQETQYF. The chain employs TRBV4-1 and TRBJ2-5; D unresolved. V gave up 0 bases and J gave up 1 base, with 9 bases separating them. Germline V gives CDR1 MGHRA, CDR2 YSYEKL. The CDR3 runs to 15 residues.

V and J are TRBV6-1 and TRBJ1-2, with D perhaps matching TRBD1 (5 bases). This CDR3 is built from 16 residues. The V and J ends lost 0 bases and 4 bases respectively, with 15 bases between them. CDR1 and CDR2 (germline): MNHNS, SASEGT. The CDR3 is CASSEAGGDLGYGYTF. Written as DNA, the CDR3 is TGTGCCAGCAGTGAAGCGGGCGGGGACCTAGGCTATGGCTACACCTTC.

This clone was picked up one time. The CDR3 DNA reads as TGTGCCAGCAGTCGGGTCTCGACCGTCGTCGGTGAGCAGTTCTTC. This encodes CASSRVSTVVGEQFF. The rearrangement joins TRBV7-9 to TRBJ2-1; D is unclear. Germline CDR1 reads SEHNR; CDR2 reads FQNEAQ (reference sequence). The CDR3 is made up of 15 amino acids. Trimming took off 6 bases at V and 9 bases at J, with 21 bases between the two ends.

The rearrangement links TRBV6-1 to TRBJ1-2, with D uncertain. V gave up 4 bases and J gave up 0 bases, with 18 bases separating them. The CDR3 loop spans 17 amino acids. Germline V lookup: CDR1 MNHNS, CDR2 SASEGT. CDR3 DNA: TGTGCCAGCAGTGGGAGAGAAAGTAGGTTAGCTAACTATGGCTACACCTTC. Protein: CASSGRESRLANYGYTF.

The DNA for the CDR3 is TGTGCCAGCAGCTACCGGTTGGGACGGACAAGAGCATCTGGTGAAGCTTTCTTT. Protein product: CASSYRLGRTRASGEAFF. The chain recombines TRBV7-2 with TRBJ1-1, with TRBD1 as a possible D gene (5 bases). The CDR3 totals 18 residues. The V end lost 4 bases, the J end lost 7 bases, and 28 bases lay between the germline ends. Germline CDR1 is SGHTA and CDR2 is FQGNSA. Full variable domain (outside the CDR3, taken from reference TRBV7-2 and TRBJ1-1): GAGVSQSPSNKVTEKGKDVELRCDPISGHTALYWYRQSLGQGLEFLIYFQGNSAPDKSGLPSDRFSAERTGGSVSTLTIQRTQQEDSAVYLCASSYRLGRTRASGEAFFGQGTRLTVV.

The genes are TRBV11-2 and TRBJ2-7, with D uncertain. V lost 0 bases to trimming and J lost 4 bases, with 7 bases between them. The CDR3 covers 13 residues. Germline CDR1 SGHAT, CDR2 FQNNGV. The CDR3 sequence is CASSLDRYYEQYF. DNA for the CDR3: TGTGCCAGCAGCTTAGATCGGTATTACGAGCAGTACTTC.

The chain uses TRBV6-5 and TRBJ2-1; TRBD1 might be the D (6 bases). V dropped 6 bases and J dropped 0 bases, with 9 bases sitting between them. CDR1 is MNHEY, CDR2 SVGAGI, per germline. This CDR3 is 14 amino acids long. CDR3 bases: TGTGCCAGCAGGGCGGACAGCTCCTACAATGAGCAGTTCTTC. Amino acids: CASRADSSYNEQFF.

V and J are TRBV5-1 and TRBJ1-2, with no clear D. This CDR3 has 14 residues. V lost 0 bases to trimming and J lost 8 bases, with 14 bases between them. The germline V gene has CDR1 SGHRS and CDR2 YFSETQ. The CDR3 sequence is CASSLDVGGKGYTF. In nucleotides, the CDR3 is TGCGCCAGCAGCTTGGATGTGGGTGGAAAAGGCTACACCTTC. The full variable domain, with the rest looked up from reference TRBV5-1 and TRBJ1-2, is KAGVTQTPRYLIKTRGQQVTLSCSPISGHRSVSWYQQTPGQGLQFLFEYFSETQRNKGNFPGRFSGRQFSNSRSEMNVSTLELGDSALYLCASSLDVGGKGYTFGSGTRLTVV.

J is TRBJ1-5 and V is TRBV7-8; tentative D call: TRBD1 (5 bases). Germline CDR1 and CDR2: SGHVS and FQNEAQ. The CDR3 has 14 amino acids. The V end lost 4 bases, the J end lost 5 bases, and 12 bases lay between the germline ends. The CDR3 loop is CASSSGSRDQPQHF. The CDR3 DNA reads TGTGCCAGCAGCTCAGGGTCAAGAGATCAGCCCCAGCATTTT.

The CDR3 reads CASSPQTGRTHQPQHF. CDR3 in DNA: TGTGCCAGCTCACCGCAGACAGGGAGGACTCATCAGCCCCAGCATTTT. This sequence joins TRBV18 and TRBJ1-5; TRBD1 agrees at 7 bases. CDR3 length: 16 amino acids. With 3 bases clipped from V and 5 bases from J, the junction kept 10 bases outside the gene matches. The germline V gene encodes CDR1 KGHSH and CDR2 LQKENI.

The chain carries TRBV7-9 and TRBJ2-1, with D hard to call. This CDR3 spans 16 amino acids. The V gene's germline CDR1 is SEHNR and CDR2 FQNEAQ (reference sequence). V lost 1 base to trimming and J lost 6 bases, with 16 bases between them. CDR3 amino acids: CASSLVLGLVLNEQFF. The CDR3, as DNA: TGTGCCAGCAGCTTAGTTCTCGGTCTCGTCCTCAATGAGCAGTTCTTC.

V is TRBV30 and J is TRBJ2-3; no clear D. Trimming removed 1 base at V and 0 bases at J, with 5 bases between. The germline V gene encodes CDR1 GTSNPN and CDR2 SVGIG (reference sequence). The CDR3 has 13 residues. In DNA, the CDR3 is TGTGCCTGGAGTGCGGTCAGCACAGATACGCAGTATTTT. It encodes CAWSAVSTDTQYF.

This chain connects TRBV2 to TRBJ1-2; a possible D gene is TRBD1 (6 bases). Germline CDR1 SNHLY, CDR2 FYNNEI. The CDR3 consists of 14 residues. V lost 3 bases to trimming and J lost 4 bases, with 12 bases between them. CDR3 residues: CASSEATGTYGYTF. The CDR3 DNA follows: TGTGCCAGCAGTGAGGCGACAGGTACCTATGGCTACACCTTC.

CDR3 coding DNA: TGCGCCAGCGGTCCGGGACTATTAGGGGCGACCCAGTACTTC. This gives the protein CASGPGLLGATQYF. The V gene is TRBV4-1, the J gene TRBJ2-5, with TRBD2 identical over 7 bases. Germline V CDR1 and CDR2: MGHRA, YSYEKL. The V and J ends lost 8 bases and 7 bases, in that order; junction bases with no gene match: 13. The length of the CDR3 is 14 residues.

The rearrangement links TRBV5-1 to TRBJ2-3; perhaps TRBD2 as D (6 bases). The CDR3 has 14 amino acids. With 4 bases removed from V and 1 base from J, the gap between germline ends came to 10 bases. Germline CDR1 reads SGHRS; CDR2 reads YFSETQ. The chain's CDR3 is CASSPWGGTDTQYF. DNA of the CDR3: TGCGCCAGCAGCCCCTGGGGGGGCACAGATACGCAGTATTTT. The entire variable domain, with the rest obtained from reference TRBV5-1 and TRBJ2-3, is as follows: KAGVTQTPRYLIKTRGQQVTLSCSPISGHRSVSWYQQTPGQGLQFLFEYFSETQRNKGNFPGRFSGRQFSNSRSEMNVSTLELGDSALYLCASSPWGGTDTQYFGPGTRLTVL.

The chain has TRBV7-2 and TRBJ2-7, with TRBD2 matching over 12 bases. V was pared by 3 bases and J by 1 base, with 4 bases of the junction left unmatched. Germline V gene sequence: CDR1 SGHTA, CDR2 FQGNSA. The CDR3 runs 16 residues. CDR3 nucleotide sequence: TGTGCCAGCAGCTTGATGGGGACTAGCGGGTCCTACGAGCAGTACTTC. This gives the protein CASSLMGTSGSYEQYF.

The chain is built from TRBV13 and TRBJ1-6; weak D call: TRBD1 (5 bases). The CDR3 loop spans 20 amino acids. Germline V CDR1 and CDR2: PRHDT, FYEKMQ (reference sequence). The V end was cut by 5 bases, the J end by 1 base, with 24 bases between. The CDR3 region has the DNA TGTGCCAGCAGCCAAGGGCTCGCAGAGGGGTGGGGATCCTATAATTCACCCCTCCACTTT. Its protein product is CASSQGLAEGWGSYNSPLHF.

V usage is TRBV29-1 and J usage is TRBJ2-1, with no clear D. The germline CDR1 and CDR2 sequences are SQVTM and ANQGSEA. The CDR3 has 15 residues. V lost 7 bases and J lost 4, with 20 bases in between. CDR3: CSGIADGNLYNEQFF. In DNA, the CDR3 is TGCAGCGGCATTGCTGACGGAAACCTTTACAATGAGCAGTTCTTC.

This clone was found a few times. The rearrangement uses TRBV7-6 and TRBJ2-7; D ambiguous. Trimming removed 2 bases at V and 2 bases at J, with 10 bases between. The CDR3 length is 14 residues. CDR1 is SGHVS, CDR2 FNYEAQ, per germline. DNA for the CDR3: TGTGCCAGCAGCTTAAGCCCAGGTACCTACGAGCAGTACTTC. Amino acids: CASSLSPGTYEQYF.

This clone was found once. The chain carries TRBV2 and TRBJ2-5, with 8 bases fitting TRBD1. The CDR3 runs to 13 residues. Germline trimming cut 6 bases from V and 4 bases from J; bases unmatched to any gene: 4. Germline V gene data show CDR1 as SNHLY and CDR2 as FYNNEI. CDR3 sequence (DNA): TGTGCCAGCAGGGCTGACAGGGGAGAGACCCAGTACTTC. This translates into CASRADRGETQYF.

The rearrangement uses TRBV6-6 and TRBJ1-1; 9 bases are shared with TRBD1. Germline CDR1 is MNHNY and CDR2 is SVGAGI (reference sequence). This CDR3 comprises 15 residues. J was trimmed by 4 bases and V by 2 bases; bases with no gene match: 5. The chain's CDR3 is CASSYPGQGGTEAFF. The CDR3 DNA follows: TGTGCCAGCAGTTACCCGGGACAGGGCGGCACTGAAGCTTTCTTT.

The rearrangement links TRBV10-3 to TRBJ1-2, with a possible D match to TRBD1 (5 bases). This CDR3 comprises 14 residues. V was cut by 8 bases and J by 3 bases, with 16 bases left in between. Germline CDR1 is ENHRY and CDR2 is SYGVKD. This CDR3 reads CAIFGVGRDYGYTF. DNA for the CDR3: TGTGCCATCTTCGGGGTCGGCAGGGACTATGGCTACACCTTC.

The gene calls are TRBV6-1 and TRBJ2-7; 9 positions match TRBD2. The germline CDR1 and CDR2 sequences are MNHNS and SASEGT. Germline trimming cut 6 bases from V and 4 bases from J; bases unmatched to any gene: 7. The CDR3 extends over 14 amino acids. The CDR3 nucleotides are TGTGCCAGCAGGAGGGGACTAGCCGATTACGAGCAGTACTTC. Protein product: CASRRGLADYEQYF.

This rearrangement joins TRBV25-1 to TRBJ2-1; tentatively, D is TRBD1 (5 bases). The CDR3 runs 14 residues. Germline assignment: CDR1 MGHDK and CDR2 SYGVNS. Deletions cut 4 bases from V and 6 bases from J, with 13 bases between. Here the CDR3 DNA reads TGTGCCAGCAGTGGGACAAATTGGGGCAATGAGCAGTTCTTC. Protein: CASSGTNWGNEQFF.

The chain carries TRBV25-1 and TRBJ2-7; tentative D call: TRBD1 (5 bases). CDR3 length: 15 residues. V was trimmed by 4 bases and J by 0 bases, leaving 13 bases between them. Germline CDR1 reads MGHDK; CDR2 reads SYGVNS. The CDR3 DNA reads as TGTGCCAGCAGTGCCCGGACATCGAGCTCCTACGAGCAGTACTTC. This codes for CASSARTSSSYEQYF.

The V call is TRBV20-1, the J call TRBJ1-1; no clear D gene. The V and J ends lost 6 bases and 2 bases respectively, with 7 bases between them. The CDR3 totals 11 residues. Germline loops: CDR1 DFQATT, CDR2 SNEGSKA (reference sequence). As DNA, the CDR3 is TGCAGTGCCGCAGGAAACACTGAAGCTTTCTTT. Protein sequence: CSAAGNTEAFF.

The chain is built from TRBV5-4 and TRBJ2-5; 8 bases agree with TRBD1. Germline CDR1 and CDR2: SGHNT and YYREEE (reference sequence). Trimming at V came to 4 bases and at J to 4 bases, leaving 12 bases not matched to a gene. This CDR3 region has 16 residues. The CDR3, as DNA: TGTGCCAGCAGCCCGCGCGGACAGGGAGTCAGAGAGACCCAGTACTTC. Translating it yields CASSPRGQGVRETQYF.

The gene calls are TRBV5-4 and TRBJ2-5, with 9 bases identical to TRBD2. Per germline, CDR1 SGHNT and CDR2 YYREEE (reference sequence). The CDR3 has 14 amino acids. V was pared by 4 bases and J by 5 bases, with 6 bases of the junction left unmatched. CDR3 sequence: CASSPGTSLETQYF. The DNA for the CDR3 is TGTGCCAGCAGCCCAGGGACTAGCCTGGAGACCCAGTACTTC.